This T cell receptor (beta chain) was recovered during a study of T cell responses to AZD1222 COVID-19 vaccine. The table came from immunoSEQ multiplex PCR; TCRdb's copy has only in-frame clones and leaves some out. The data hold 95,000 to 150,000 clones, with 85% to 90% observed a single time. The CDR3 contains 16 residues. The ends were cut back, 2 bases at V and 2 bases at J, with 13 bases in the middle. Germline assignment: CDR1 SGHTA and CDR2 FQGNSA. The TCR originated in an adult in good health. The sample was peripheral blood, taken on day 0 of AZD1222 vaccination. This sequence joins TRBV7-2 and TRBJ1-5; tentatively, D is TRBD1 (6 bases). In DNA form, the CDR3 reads TGTGCCAGCAGCTTAAGGGCAGGGGCGGGCAATCAGCCCCAGCATTTT. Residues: CASSLRAGAGNQPQHF. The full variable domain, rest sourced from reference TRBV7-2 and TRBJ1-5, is GAGVSQSPSNKVTEKGKDVELRCDPISGHTALYWYRQSLGQGLEFLIYFQGNSAPDKSGLPSDRFSAERTGGSVSTLTIQRTQQEDSAVYLCASSLRAGAGNQPQHFGDGTRLSIL.